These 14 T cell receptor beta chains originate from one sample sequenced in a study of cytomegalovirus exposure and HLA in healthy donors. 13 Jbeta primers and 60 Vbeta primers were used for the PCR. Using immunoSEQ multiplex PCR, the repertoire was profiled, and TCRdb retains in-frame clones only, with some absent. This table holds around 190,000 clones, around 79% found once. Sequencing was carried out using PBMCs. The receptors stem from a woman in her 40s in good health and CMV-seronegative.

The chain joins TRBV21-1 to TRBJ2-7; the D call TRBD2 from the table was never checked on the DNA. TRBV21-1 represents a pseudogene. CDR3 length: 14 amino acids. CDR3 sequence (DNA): TGTGCCAGCAGCAAATGGACTAGTGGTGGTGAGCAGTACTTC. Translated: CASSKWTSGGEQYF.

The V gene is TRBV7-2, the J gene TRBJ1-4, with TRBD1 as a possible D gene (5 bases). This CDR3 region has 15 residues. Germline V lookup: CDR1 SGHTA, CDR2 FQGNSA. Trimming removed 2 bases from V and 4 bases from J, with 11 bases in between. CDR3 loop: CASSLWGRSNEKLFF. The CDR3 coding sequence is TGTGCCAGCAGCTTATGGGGCAGAAGTAATGAAAAACTGTTTTTT.

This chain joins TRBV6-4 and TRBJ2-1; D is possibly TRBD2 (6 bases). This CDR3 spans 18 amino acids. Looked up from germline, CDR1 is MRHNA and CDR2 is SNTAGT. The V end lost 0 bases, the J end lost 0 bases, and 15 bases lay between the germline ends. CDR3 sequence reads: CASSDSPLLTSSYNEQFF. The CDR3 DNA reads TGTGCCAGCAGTGACTCGCCGTTGTTGACTAGCTCCTACAATGAGCAGTTCTTC.

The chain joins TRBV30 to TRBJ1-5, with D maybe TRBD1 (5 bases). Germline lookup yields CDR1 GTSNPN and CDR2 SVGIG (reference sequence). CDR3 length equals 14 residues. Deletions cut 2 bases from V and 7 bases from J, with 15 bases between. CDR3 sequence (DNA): TGTGCCTGGAGTAGGAATCAGGGAAACCAGCCCCAGCATTTT. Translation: CAWSRNQGNQPQHF.

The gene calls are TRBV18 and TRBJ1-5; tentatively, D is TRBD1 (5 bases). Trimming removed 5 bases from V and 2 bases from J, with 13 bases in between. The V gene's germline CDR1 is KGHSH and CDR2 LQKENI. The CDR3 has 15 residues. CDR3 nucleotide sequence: TGTGCCAGCTCAGTCCTGGGCAGGGGCAATCAGCCCCAGCATTTT. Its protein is CASSVLGRGNQPQHF.

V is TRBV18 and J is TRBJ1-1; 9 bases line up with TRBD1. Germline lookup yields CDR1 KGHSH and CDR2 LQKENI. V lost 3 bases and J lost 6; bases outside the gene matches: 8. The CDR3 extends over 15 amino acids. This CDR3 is CASSPRTGAEAEAFF. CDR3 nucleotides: TGTGCCAGCTCACCTAGGACAGGGGCGGAGGCTGAAGCTTTCTTT.

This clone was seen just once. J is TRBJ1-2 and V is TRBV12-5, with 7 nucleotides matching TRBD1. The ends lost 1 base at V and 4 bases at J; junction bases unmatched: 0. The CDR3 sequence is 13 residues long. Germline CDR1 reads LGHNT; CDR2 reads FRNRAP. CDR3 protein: CASGLGTGYGYTF. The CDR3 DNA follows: TGTGCTAGTGGTTTGGGGACAGGCTATGGCTACACCTTC.

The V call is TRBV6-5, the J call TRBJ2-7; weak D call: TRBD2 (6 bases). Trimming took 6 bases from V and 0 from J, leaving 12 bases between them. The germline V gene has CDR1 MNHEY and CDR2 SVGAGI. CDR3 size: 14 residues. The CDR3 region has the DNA TGTGCCAGCAGGTCGGTCGGGAGCTCCTACGAGCAGTACTTC. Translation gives CASRSVGSSYEQYF.

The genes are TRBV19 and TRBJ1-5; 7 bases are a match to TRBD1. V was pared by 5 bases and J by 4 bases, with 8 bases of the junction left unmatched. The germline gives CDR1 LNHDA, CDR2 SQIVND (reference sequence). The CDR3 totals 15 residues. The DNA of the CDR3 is TGTGCCAGTAGTCATAACAGGGGCCCTAATCAGCCCCAGCATTTT. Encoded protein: CASSHNRGPNQPQHF.

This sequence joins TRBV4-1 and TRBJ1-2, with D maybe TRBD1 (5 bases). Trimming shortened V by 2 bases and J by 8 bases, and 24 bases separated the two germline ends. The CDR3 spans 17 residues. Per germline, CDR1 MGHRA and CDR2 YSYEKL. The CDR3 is CASSQTRTGGIVGGYTF. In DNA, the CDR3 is TGCGCCAGCAGCCAAACCCGGACGGGGGGAATTGTGGGGGGCTACACCTTC.

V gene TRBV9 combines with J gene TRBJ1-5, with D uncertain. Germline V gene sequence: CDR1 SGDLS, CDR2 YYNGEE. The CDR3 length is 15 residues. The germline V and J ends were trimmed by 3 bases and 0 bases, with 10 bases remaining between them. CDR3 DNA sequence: TGTGCCAGCAGCGCAAGAGGAGATAGCAATCAGCCCCAGCATTTT. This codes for CASSARGDSNQPQHF.

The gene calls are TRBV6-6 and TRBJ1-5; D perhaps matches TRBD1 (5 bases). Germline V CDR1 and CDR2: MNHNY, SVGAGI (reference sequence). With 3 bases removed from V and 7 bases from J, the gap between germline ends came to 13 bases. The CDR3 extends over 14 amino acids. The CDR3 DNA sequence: TGTGCCAGCAGTTATGGGGCGGCGAGGCAGCCCCAGCATTTT. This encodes CASSYGAARQPQHF.

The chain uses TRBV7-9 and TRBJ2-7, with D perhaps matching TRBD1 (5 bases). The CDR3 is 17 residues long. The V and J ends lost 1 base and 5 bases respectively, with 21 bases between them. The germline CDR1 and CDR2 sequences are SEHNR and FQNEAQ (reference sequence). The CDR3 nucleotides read TGTGCCAGCAGCTTAGGGGCAGCCCCAGGGCAAAGGGACGAGCAGTACTTC. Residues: CASSLGAAPGQRDEQYF.

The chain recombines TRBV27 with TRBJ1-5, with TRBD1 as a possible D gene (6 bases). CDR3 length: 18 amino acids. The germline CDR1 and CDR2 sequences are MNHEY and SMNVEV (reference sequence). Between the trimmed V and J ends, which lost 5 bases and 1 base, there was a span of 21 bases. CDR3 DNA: TGTGCCAGCAGTCCACTGACAGGAGCGGTTCGAAGCAATCAGCCCCAGCATTTT. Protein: CASSPLTGAVRSNQPQHF.